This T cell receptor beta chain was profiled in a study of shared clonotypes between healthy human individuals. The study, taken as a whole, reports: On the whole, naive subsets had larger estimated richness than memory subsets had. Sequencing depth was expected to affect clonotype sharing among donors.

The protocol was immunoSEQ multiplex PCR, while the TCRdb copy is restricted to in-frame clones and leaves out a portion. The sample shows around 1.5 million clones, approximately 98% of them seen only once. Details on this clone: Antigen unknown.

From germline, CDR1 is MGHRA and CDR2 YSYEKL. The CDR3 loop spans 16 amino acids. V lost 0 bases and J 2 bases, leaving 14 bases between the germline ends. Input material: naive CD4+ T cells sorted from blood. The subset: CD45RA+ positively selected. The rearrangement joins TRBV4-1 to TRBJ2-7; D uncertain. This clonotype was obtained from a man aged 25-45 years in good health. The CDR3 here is CASSQDVGKTPYEQYF. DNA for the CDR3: TGCGCCAGCAGCCAAGATGTGGGAAAGACACCCTACGAGCAGTACTTC.